These T cell receptor beta chains were read from a single sample in a study of blood T cell repertoires in COVID-19. This table comes from immunoSEQ multiplex PCR, and its TCRdb copy is limited to in-frame clones, with some not included. The sample yields about 220,000 clones, almost 85% seen once. Sequenced material: peripheral blood. The source of these receptors is a woman between 65 and 79 years old with COVID-19, enrolled during active disease. Both conserved end residues are trimmed from each CDR3.

V gene: TRBV5-1; J gene: TRBJ2-5; CDR3 protein: ASSLGVAGGQETQY
V gene: TRBV10-3; J gene: TRBJ2-7; CDR3 protein: AITTGSSYEQY
V gene: TRBV30; J gene: TRBJ2-1; CDR3 protein: AWSGAQGVYNEQF
V gene: TRBV12-5; J gene: TRBJ1-4; CDR3 protein: ASGLVRGGLNEKLF
V gene: TRBV18; J gene: TRBJ2-5; CDR3 protein: ASSPTREPTTQY
V gene: TRBV2; J gene: TRBJ1-2; CDR3 protein: ASSQTWGLDGYT
V gene: TRBV7-9; J gene: TRBJ1-1; CDR3 protein: ASSKTGVGTEAF
V gene: TRBV10-2; J gene: TRBJ2-2; CDR3 protein: ASTSKGGTGELF
V gene: TRBV2; J gene: TRBJ2-1; CDR3 protein: ASRGLAGVLYEQF
V gene: TRBV11-3; J gene: TRBJ2-6; CDR3 protein: ASSLRQGVTGANVLT
V gene: TRBV7-2; J gene: TRBJ1-4; CDR3 protein: ASSFGTGTVSLF
V gene: TRBV19; J gene: TRBJ2-7; CDR3 protein: ASSIGQASSYEQY
V gene: TRBV9; J gene: TRBJ1-6; CDR3 protein: ASSVQGASGSPLH
V gene: TRBV7-6; J gene: TRBJ2-7; CDR3 protein: ASSHPLRGSYEQY
V gene: TRBV5-1; J gene: TRBJ2-2; CDR3 protein: ASSSGVSIMNTGELF
V gene: TRBV9; J gene: TRBJ2-2; CDR3 protein: ASSGRLAGGRDTGELF
V gene: TRBV7-2; J gene: TRBJ1-4; CDR3 protein: ASSLPGTGVEKLF
V gene: TRBV5-6; J gene: TRBJ1-2; CDR3 protein: ASSLGQVGYGYT
V gene: TRBV25-1; J gene: TRBJ2-2; CDR3 protein: ASSSVGDRAGTGELF
V gene: TRBV5-6; J gene: TRBJ1-1; CDR3 protein: ASSLRDTEAF
V gene: TRBV7-3; J gene: TRBJ2-5; CDR3 protein: ASSRGGEETQY
V gene: TRBV18; J gene: TRBJ1-3; CDR3 protein: ASSPQSPRVFGGNTIY